A selection of T cell receptor beta chains follows, all from one sample in a study of CD4 T cells in relation to SARS-CoV-2 and coronaviruses. This table comes from immunoSEQ multiplex PCR, and its TCRdb copy is limited to in-frame clones, with some not included. The table has approximately 59,000 clones, about 89% seen once. The sample was memory CD4+ T cells from PBMCs. The receptors shown here come from a human donor in good health. Both conserved end residues are part of each CDR3. The order of the fields is clone size, D gene, J gene, V gene, CDR3 protein, CDR3 DNA. D genes are given only for firm matches. Clone size appears in some rows only: once, few, many, or a class for an expanded clone.

size: -
D: -
J: TRBJ2-7
V: TRBV5-1
CDR3: CASSFKDEQYF
DNA: TGCGCCAGCAGCTTCAAGGACGAGCAGTACTTC

size: -
D: -
J: TRBJ2-3
V: TRBV10-3
CDR3: CAIGSGENPYTDTQYF
DNA: TGTGCCATCGGGTCGGGGGAGAACCCCTACACAGATACGCAGTATTTT

size: -
D: -
J: TRBJ2-3
V: TRBV5-4
CDR3: CASSLAGTPRGDTQYF
DNA: TGTGCCAGCAGCTTGGCCGGGACCCCTAGGGGAGATACGCAGTATTTT

size: -
D: TRBD1
J: TRBJ2-5
V: TRBV7-2
CDR3: CASSLATGVQETQYF
DNA: TGTGCCAGCAGCTTAGCAACAGGGGTCCAAGAGACCCAGTACTTC

size: once
D: -
J: TRBJ1-1
V: TRBV11-2
CDR3: CASSLVAQGYTEAFF
DNA: TGTGCCAGCAGCTTAGTAGCTCAAGGGTACACTGAAGCTTTCTTT

size: -
D: -
J: TRBJ2-2
V: TRBV7-3
CDR3: CASSGSNTGELFF
DNA: TGTGCCAGCAGCGGGTCGAACACCGGGGAGCTGTTTTTT

size: -
D: -
J: TRBJ2-7
V: TRBV5-4
CDR3: CASSLKGSIYEQYF
DNA: TGTGCCAGCAGCTTAAAGGGCTCTATCTACGAGCAGTACTTC

size: -
D: -
J: TRBJ2-7
V: TRBV10-3
CDR3: CAITGSGSGVYEQYF
DNA: TGTGCCATCACGGGAAGCGGGTCCGGGGTCTACGAGCAGTACTTC

size: -
D: TRBD2
J: TRBJ2-1
V: TRBV2
CDR3: CASSDPFGGLQRRVDDEQFF
DNA: TGTGCCAGCAGTGATCCTTTCGGGGGGTTGCAGCGTAGAGTCGATGATGAGCAGTTCTTC

size: -
D: -
J: TRBJ2-7
V: TRBV9
CDR3: CASSSPRGGDRGPYEQYF
DNA: TGTGCCAGCAGCTCTCCCCGGGGGGGGGACAGAGGCCCCTACGAGCAGTACTTC